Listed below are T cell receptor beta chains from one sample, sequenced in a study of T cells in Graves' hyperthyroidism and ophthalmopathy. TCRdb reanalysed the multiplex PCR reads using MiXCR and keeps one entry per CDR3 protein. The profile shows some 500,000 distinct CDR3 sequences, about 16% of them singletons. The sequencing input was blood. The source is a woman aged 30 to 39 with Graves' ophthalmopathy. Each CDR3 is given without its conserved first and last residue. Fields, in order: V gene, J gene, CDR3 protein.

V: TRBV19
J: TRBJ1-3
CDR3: ASSIKSYRDRGTGNTIY

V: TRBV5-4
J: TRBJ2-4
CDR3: ASSRTSGSYIQY

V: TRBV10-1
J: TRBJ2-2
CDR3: ASTPRAGLETGELF

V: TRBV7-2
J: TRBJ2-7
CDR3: ASSLAAQGVFYEQY

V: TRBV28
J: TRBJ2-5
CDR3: ASSPMDRAQETQY

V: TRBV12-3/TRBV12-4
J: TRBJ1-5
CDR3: ASSTRAVEQPQH

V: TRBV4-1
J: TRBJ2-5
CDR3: ASSQPGFRSETQY

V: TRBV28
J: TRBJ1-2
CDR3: ASISPGLYGYT

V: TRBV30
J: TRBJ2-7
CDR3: AWSEIAGSYEQY

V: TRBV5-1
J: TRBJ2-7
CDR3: ASSLGLSGGLPYEQY

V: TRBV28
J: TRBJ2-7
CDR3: ASSLRQGAHEQY

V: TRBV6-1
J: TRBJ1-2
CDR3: ASSSSGGAGYGYT

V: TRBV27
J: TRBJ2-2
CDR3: AILFSNRGLAATGELF

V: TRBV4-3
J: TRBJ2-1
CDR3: ASSQSTSADNEQF

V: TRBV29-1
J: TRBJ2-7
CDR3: SVEGQGTSNEQY

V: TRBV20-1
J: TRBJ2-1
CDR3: SARALAGVNNEQF

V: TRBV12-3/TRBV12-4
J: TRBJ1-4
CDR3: ASSTNTGKTNEKLF

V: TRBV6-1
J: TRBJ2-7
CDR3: ASSYRPDYEPYEQY

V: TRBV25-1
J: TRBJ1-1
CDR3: ASSGDRAEAF

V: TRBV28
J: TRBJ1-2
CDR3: ASSWMAVGETLDLYT

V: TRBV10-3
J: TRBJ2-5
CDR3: AISEPKETQY

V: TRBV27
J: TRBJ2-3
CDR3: ASAPALTDTQY

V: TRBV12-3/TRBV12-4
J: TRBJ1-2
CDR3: ASIDYGYT

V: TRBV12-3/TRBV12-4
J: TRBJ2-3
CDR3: ASSQKRERLFSADTQY

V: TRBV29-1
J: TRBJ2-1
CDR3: SVEELGGPGQF

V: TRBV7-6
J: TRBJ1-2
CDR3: ASSLSPNDGYT

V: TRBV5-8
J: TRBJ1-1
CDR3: ASSRQGTNTEAF

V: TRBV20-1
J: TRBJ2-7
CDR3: SAIPPRVAEQY

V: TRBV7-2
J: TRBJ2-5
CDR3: ASSSRLAMY

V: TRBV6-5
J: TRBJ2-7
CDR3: ASSYTQGGVSTYEQY

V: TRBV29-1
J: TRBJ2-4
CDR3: SAGGGDDKNIQY

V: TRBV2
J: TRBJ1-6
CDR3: ASREAGRGAASSYNSPLH

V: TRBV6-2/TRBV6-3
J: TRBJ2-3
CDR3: ATAPKARSTDTQY

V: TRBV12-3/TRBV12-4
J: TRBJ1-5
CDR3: ASRVGVFNQPQH

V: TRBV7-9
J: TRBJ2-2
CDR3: ASSFDRDQGGELF

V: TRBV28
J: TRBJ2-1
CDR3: ATDSLVGQSKF